These 24 T cell receptor beta chains originate from one sample sequenced in a study of technical replicates of blood from a handful of donors. The method was immunoSEQ multiplex PCR; TCRdb's version includes in-frame clones alone and lacks a portion of them. The table records tens of thousands of clones, about 94% of them present only once. The sequenced material came from T cells isolated from PBMCs. The receptors here all came from a human donor in good health.

V and J are TRBV10-3 and TRBJ1-1; maybe TRBD1 (5 bases). The V and J ends lost 4 bases and 4 bases respectively, with 7 bases between them. Germline assignment: CDR1 ENHRY and CDR2 SYGVKD. CDR3 length: 12 residues. The CDR3 DNA reads as TGTGCCATCAGTGTGGGGGGCACTGAAGCTTTCTTT. Translating it yields CAISVGGTEAFF.

The rearrangement uses TRBV28 and TRBJ2-5, with D hard to call. The V gene's germline CDR1 is MDHEN and CDR2 SYDVKM. The CDR3 extends over 16 amino acids. V was cut by 3 bases and J by 0 bases, with 14 bases left in between. The CDR3 DNA sequence: TGTGCCAGCAGTTTTAGGCCAGGCAGAGACCAAGAGACCCAGTACTTC. Its protein is CASSFRPGRDQETQYF.

V gene TRBV7-2 combines with J gene TRBJ2-2; 8 bases line up with TRBD2. Unmatched junction bases numbered 4, after V lost 1 base and J lost 3 bases. This CDR3 has 16 residues. The germline gives CDR1 SGHTA, CDR2 FQGNSA. The CDR3 sequence is CASSLVAGGYTGELFF. CDR3 nucleotides: TGTGCCAGCAGCTTAGTGGCGGGGGGCTACACCGGGGAGCTGTTTTTT.

This chain links TRBV30 with TRBJ2-7; 10 nucleotides align to TRBD1. CDR1 is GTSNPN, CDR2 SVGIG, per germline (reference sequence). The CDR3 extends over 13 amino acids. Trimming cost V 3 bases and J 4 bases; bases outside gene matches: 3. The DNA for the CDR3 is TGTGCCTGGAGGAGGACAGGGGGGTACGAGCAGTACTTC. Protein sequence: CAWRRTGGYEQYF.

About this clone itself: Other DNA sequences in the sample encode the same CDR3. V is TRBV5-1 and J is TRBJ2-5; TRBD1 aligns across 10 bases. Unmatched junction bases numbered 2, after V lost 3 bases and J lost 3 bases. Germline assignment: CDR1 SGHRS and CDR2 YFSETQ. This CDR3 is 14 amino acids long. The CDR3 DNA reads as TGCGCCAGCAGCTCCGGGACAGGGGAAGAGACCCAGTACTTC. It is translated as CASSSGTGEETQYF.

This chain links TRBV19 with TRBJ2-2; no firm D call. Germline CDR1 is LNHDA and CDR2 is SQIVND (reference sequence). This CDR3 spans 11 amino acids. The germline V and J ends were trimmed by 7 bases and 4 bases, with 4 bases remaining between them. In DNA form, the CDR3 reads TGTGCCAGTACCGTCACCGGGGAGCTGTTTTTT. Translating it yields CASTVTGELFF.

V and J are TRBV7-2 and TRBJ2-1, with a tentative D call TRBD1 (6 bases). The V end lost 4 bases, the J end lost 0 bases, and 10 bases lay between the germline ends. CDR1 and CDR2 from the germline V gene are SGHTA and FQGNSA. The CDR3 is 15 amino acids. CDR3 nucleotide sequence: TGTGCCAGCAGCTGGGGGACAAGCTCCTACAATGAGCAGTTCTTC. Its translation: CASSWGTSSYNEQFF.

This clone appeared once. V and J are TRBV5-4 and TRBJ2-7, with 8 bases fitting TRBD1. V dropped 4 bases and J dropped 1; count of bases not matched to a gene: 7. The CDR3 contains 15 residues. Germline CDR1 SGHNT, CDR2 YYREEE (reference sequence). The CDR3 DNA is TGTGCCAGCAGCAGAGGACAGGGAGTATCCTACGAGCAGTACTTC. Translating gives CASSRGQGVSYEQYF.

V is TRBV6-1 and J is TRBJ1-2; D is undetermined. Deletions cut 2 bases from V and 0 bases from J, with 7 bases between. In germline, CDR1 is MNHNS, CDR2 SASEGT. This CDR3 has 14 amino acids. CDR3 region: CASSESSTNYGYTF. The CDR3, as DNA: TGTGCCAGCAGTGAATCGTCTACTAACTATGGCTACACCTTC.

V and J are TRBV2 and TRBJ2-3; D gene unclear. Trimming took off 4 bases at V and 4 bases at J, with 12 bases between the two ends. CDR1 is SNHLY and CDR2 is FYNNEI in the germline V gene. CDR3 size: 14 residues. The CDR3 loop reads CASSGSRSPDTQYF. DNA for the CDR3: TGTGCCAGCAGTGGGTCTAGGTCTCCAGATACGCAGTATTTT. Full variable domain (remainder filled in from reference TRBV2 and TRBJ2-3): EPEVTQTPSHQVTQMGQEVILRCVPISNHLYFYWYRQILGQKVEFLVSFYNNEISEKSEIFDDQFSVERPDGSNFTLKIRSTKLEDSAMYFCASSGSRSPDTQYFGPGTRLTVL.

The V gene is TRBV6-1, the J gene TRBJ1-4; TRBD1 agrees at 9 bases. CDR1 MNHNS and CDR2 SASEGT come from the germline V gene. This CDR3 has 15 amino acids. J was trimmed by 8 bases and V by 4 bases; bases with no gene match: 8. For the CDR3, the DNA is TGTGCCAGCAGTGGACGAAGGACAGGGGACGAAAAACTGTTTTTT. Translating it yields CASSGRRTGDEKLFF.

The J gene is TRBJ2-1, the V gene TRBV7-3; 7 bases agree with TRBD2. Trimming at V came to 5 bases and at J to 3 bases, leaving 13 bases not matched to a gene. Germline V gives CDR1 SGHTA, CDR2 FQGTGA. This CDR3 region has 17 residues. As DNA, the CDR3 is TGTGCCAGCAGCCCCGTGGGTTCGCGGGGGTACTACAATGAGCAGTTCTTC. Encoded protein: CASSPVGSRGYYNEQFF.

This chain joins TRBV6-5 and TRBJ2-1, with TRBD2 as a possible D gene (5 bases). The CDR3 runs to 16 residues. Trimming left V 0 bases short and J 0 bases short, with 9 bases between. Germline CDR1 and CDR2: MNHEY and SVGAGI. CDR3 residues: CASSYSAGSSYNEQFF. CDR3 in DNA: TGTGCCAGCAGTTACTCCGCGGGCTCCTCCTACAATGAGCAGTTCTTC.

The genes are TRBV20-1 and TRBJ2-7; D unclear. This CDR3 contains 11 residues. Germline CDR1 is DFQATT and CDR2 is SNEGSKA (reference sequence). Trimming left V 3 bases short and J 6 bases short, with 9 bases between. As DNA, the CDR3 is TGCAGTGCTAGCCACCGGAGCGAGCAGTACTTC. It is translated as CSASHRSEQYF.

As DNA, the CDR3 is TGTGCCAGCGATAGGCTAGCGGGACTAAGCGGGGAGACCCAGTACTTC. Translating gives CASDRLAGLSGETQYF. The chain employs TRBV2 and TRBJ2-5; 9 bases fit TRBD2. The CDR3 is made up of 16 amino acids. Germline loops: CDR1 SNHLY, CDR2 FYNNEI. With V trimmed by 8 bases and J by 5 bases, 15 bases remained unmatched.

The chain links TRBV15 to TRBJ2-6; 7 bases agree with TRBD1. V lost 6 bases and J lost 0; bases outside the gene matches: 8. CDR1 and CDR2 from the germline V gene are LNHNV and YYDKDF (reference sequence). The CDR3 consists of 17 residues. CDR3 sequence reads: CATRASGDSSGANVLTF. CDR3 DNA sequence: TGTGCCACCAGGGCAAGTGGGGACAGCTCTGGGGCCAACGTCCTGACTTTC.

A single count supports this clone. The chain employs TRBV14 and TRBJ1-2; possible D gene TRBD1, 5 bases. The CDR3 has 14 amino acids. The germline V gene encodes CDR1 SGHDN and CDR2 FVKESK. The V end lost 5 bases, the J end lost 1 base, and 11 bases lay between the germline ends. The CDR3 here is CASSMLGGNYGYTF. The CDR3 nucleotides read TGTGCCAGCAGCATGCTCGGGGGTAACTATGGCTACACCTTC.

The genes are TRBV19 and TRBJ2-7, with TRBD2 as a possible D gene (7 bases). The CDR3 sequence is 14 residues long. V was pared by 3 bases and J by 3 bases, with 12 bases between. Germline CDR1 reads LNHDA; CDR2 reads SQIVND (reference sequence). CDR3 nucleotides: TGTGCCAGTAGTATGCGAGCGGGACACTACGAGCAGTACTTC. It is translated as CASSMRAGHYEQYF.

The chain employs TRBV4-1 and TRBJ1-5; the D gene is possibly TRBD1 (5 bases). With 4 bases removed from V and 11 bases from J, the gap between germline ends came to 27 bases. From germline, CDR1 is MGHRA and CDR2 YSYEKL. This CDR3 region has 17 residues. Here the CDR3 DNA reads TGCGCCAGCAGCCCCGAGGAAGGACAACCCTCCGTCGTGGCCCAGCATTTT. Translating it yields CASSPEEGQPSVVAQHF.

The rearrangement joins TRBV14 to TRBJ2-7, with D uncertain. Trimming took off 3 bases at V and 6 bases at J, with 6 bases between the two ends. The CDR3 covers 11 residues. Germline V gives CDR1 SGHDN, CDR2 FVKESK. The CDR3 DNA reads as TGTGCCAGCAGCCACGCGAGCGAGCAGTACTTC. This sequence encodes CASSHASEQYF.

In nucleotides, the CDR3 is TGTGCCAGCAGCTTAGTAATTACCGGGACAGCCACAGATACGCAGTATTTT. Translated: CASSLVITGTATDTQYF. V gene TRBV7-9 combines with J gene TRBJ2-3; 7 bases are shared with TRBD1. This CDR3 is built from 17 residues. Germline V gives CDR1 SEHNR, CDR2 FQNEAQ (reference sequence). With V trimmed by 1 base and J by 2 bases, 9 bases remained unmatched.

CDR3 sequence reads: CAWTPGDRNYGYTF. CDR3 in DNA: TGTGCCTGGACCCCGGGGGACAGAAACTATGGCTACACCTTC. The chain has TRBV30 and TRBJ1-2; TRBD1 aligns across 7 bases. Germline assignment: CDR1 GTSNPN and CDR2 SVGIG (reference sequence). J was trimmed by 2 bases and V by 4 bases; bases with no gene match: 7. The CDR3 has 14 residues.

The table lists this clone with a few counts. The same CDR3 also results from other DNA sequences found in this sample. The CDR3, as DNA: TGTGCCAGCAGTTACCGCACCGAGGCTTTCTTT. Protein: CASSYRTEAFF. The chain couples TRBV6-5 to TRBJ1-1; D unresolved. With 2 bases removed from V and 11 bases from J, the gap between germline ends came to 9 bases. The CDR3 is made up of 11 amino acids. Germline V CDR1 and CDR2: MNHEY, SVGAGI.

The chain links TRBV9 to TRBJ2-1; TRBD2 matches at 9 bases. Unmatched junction bases numbered 4, after V lost 0 bases and J lost 6 bases. The CDR3 length is 15 residues. Germline values: CDR1 SGDLS, CDR2 YYNGEE. In DNA form, the CDR3 reads TGTGCCAGCAGCGTAGGGAGCGGGGGGCCCAATGAGCAGTTCTTC. Amino acid sequence: CASSVGSGGPNEQFF.